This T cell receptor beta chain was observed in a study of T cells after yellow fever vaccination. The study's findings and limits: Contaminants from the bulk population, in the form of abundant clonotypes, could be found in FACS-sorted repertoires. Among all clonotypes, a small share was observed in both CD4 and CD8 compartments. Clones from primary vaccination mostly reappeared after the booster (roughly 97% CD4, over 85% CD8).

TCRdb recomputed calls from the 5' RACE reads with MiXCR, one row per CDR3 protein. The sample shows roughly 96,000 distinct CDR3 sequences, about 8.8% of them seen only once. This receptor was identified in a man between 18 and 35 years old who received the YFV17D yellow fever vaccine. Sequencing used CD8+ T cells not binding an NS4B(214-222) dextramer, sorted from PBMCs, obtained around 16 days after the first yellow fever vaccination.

CDR3 coding DNA: TGTGCCAGTAGTATAGGTAGGGCTCCTGGGACTGAAGCTTTCTTT. It yields the protein CASSIGRAPGTEAFF. The gene calls are TRBV19 and TRBJ1-1; D is ambiguous. Germline V gene lookup returns CDR1 LNHDA and CDR2 SQIVND (reference sequence). V lost 1 base and J 5 bases, leaving 14 bases between the germline ends. This CDR3 contains 15 residues.